This is a list of T cell receptor beta chains from one sample in a study of identical twins. A single record per CDR3 protein comes from TCRdb applying MiXCR to the 5' RACE reads. This table has just over 450,000 distinct CDR3 sequences, 13% to 15% appearing once. This sample was also put to use in a study of yellow fever vaccine responses in identical twins.

The sequenced material came from CD4+ T cells sorted from blood. These receptors originate from a young woman in good health. Both conserved end residues are part of each CDR3. Fields, in order: V gene, J gene, CDR3 length, CDR3 protein.

V gene: TRBV3-1; J gene: TRBJ2-5; CDR3 length: 12; CDR3 protein: CASSQAGKTQYF
V gene: TRBV6-1; J gene: TRBJ2-7; CDR3 length: 14; CDR3 protein: CASRHGGNTYEQYF
V gene: TRBV2; J gene: TRBJ2-2; CDR3 length: 13; CDR3 protein: CASSGGYTGELFF
V gene: TRBV7-9; J gene: TRBJ2-3; CDR3 length: 14; CDR3 protein: CASSGNLGRETQYF
V gene: TRBV7-2; J gene: TRBJ2-1; CDR3 length: 14; CDR3 protein: CASTKGGSYNEQFF
V gene: TRBV5-1; J gene: TRBJ2-7; CDR3 length: 16; CDR3 protein: CASSFRDRVTGNEQYF
V gene: TRBV12-3/TRBV12-4; J gene: TRBJ2-5; CDR3 length: 12; CDR3 protein: CASSPRFGPQYF
V gene: TRBV18; J gene: TRBJ2-7; CDR3 length: 14; CDR3 protein: CASSPGLDQDEQYF
V gene: TRBV3-1; J gene: TRBJ2-5; CDR3 length: 16; CDR3 protein: CASSPGELAGGGAQYF
V gene: TRBV28; J gene: TRBJ1-1; CDR3 length: 14; CDR3 protein: CASRHRTGGTEAFF
V gene: TRBV9; J gene: TRBJ2-1; CDR3 length: 14; CDR3 protein: CASSVDGSYNEQFF
V gene: TRBV29-1; J gene: TRBJ1-1; CDR3 length: 12; CDR3 protein: CSAGTQNTEAFF
V gene: TRBV29-1; J gene: TRBJ2-6; CDR3 length: 12; CDR3 protein: CSVAAGANVLTF
V gene: TRBV27; J gene: TRBJ2-6; CDR3 length: 17; CDR3 protein: CASSLAGQASGANVLTF
V gene: TRBV4-3; J gene: TRBJ2-2; CDR3 length: 16; CDR3 protein: CASSQVLAGLTGELFF
V gene: TRBV9; J gene: TRBJ2-1; CDR3 length: 15; CDR3 protein: CASSGGGRQGNEQFF
V gene: TRBV20-1; J gene: TRBJ1-2; CDR3 length: 15; CDR3 protein: CSARVGGSGNYGYTF
V gene: TRBV6-1; J gene: TRBJ2-7; CDR3 length: 13; CDR3 protein: CASPDPGGYEQYF
V gene: TRBV15; J gene: TRBJ2-2; CDR3 length: 15; CDR3 protein: CATSRAGTGARELFF
V gene: TRBV6-1; J gene: TRBJ1-1; CDR3 length: 17; CDR3 protein: CAREVTGTGIFCTEAFF
V gene: TRBV7-9; J gene: TRBJ2-2; CDR3 length: 15; CDR3 protein: CASSPGTMNTGELFF
V gene: TRBV12-3/TRBV12-4; J gene: TRBJ1-2; CDR3 length: 14; CDR3 protein: CASSDDRFNYGYTF
V gene: TRBV5-1; J gene: TRBJ2-5; CDR3 length: 16; CDR3 protein: CASSLGGLAGVETQYF
V gene: TRBV7-9; J gene: TRBJ1-1; CDR3 length: 14; CDR3 protein: CASSSGQPKTEAFF
V gene: TRBV7-2; J gene: TRBJ2-7; CDR3 length: 14; CDR3 protein: CASSFSYIGPEQYF
V gene: TRBV3-1; J gene: TRBJ2-5; CDR3 length: 14; CDR3 protein: CASSKLDGKETQYF
V gene: TRBV5-4; J gene: TRBJ2-1; CDR3 length: 19; CDR3 protein: CASSLLGLAGTISYNEQFF
V gene: TRBV7-6; J gene: TRBJ1-6; CDR3 length: 12; CDR3 protein: CASSPPISPLHF
V gene: TRBV29-1; J gene: TRBJ2-3; CDR3 length: 15; CDR3 protein: CSGGTAGGRTDTQYF
V gene: TRBV29-1; J gene: TRBJ2-2; CDR3 length: 14; CDR3 protein: CSVEDGSNTGELFF
V gene: TRBV7-9; J gene: TRBJ1-2; CDR3 length: 14; CDR3 protein: CASSLARAEYGYTF
V gene: TRBV19; J gene: TRBJ2-5; CDR3 length: 16; CDR3 protein: CASSIDGAAYQETQYF
V gene: TRBV20-1; J gene: TRBJ2-2; CDR3 length: 17; CDR3 protein: CSARRAPGGWNTGELFF
V gene: TRBV10-2; J gene: TRBJ2-7; CDR3 length: 15; CDR3 protein: CASSLLAGRSYEQYF
V gene: TRBV5-1; J gene: TRBJ2-2; CDR3 length: 15; CDR3 protein: CASSGRTGGAGELFF
V gene: TRBV20-1; J gene: TRBJ1-1; CDR3 length: 13; CDR3 protein: CSATGHRETEAFF
V gene: TRBV25-1; J gene: TRBJ2-3; CDR3 length: 15; CDR3 protein: CASKTGQGITDTQYF
V gene: TRBV4-3; J gene: TRBJ1-4; CDR3 length: 14; CDR3 protein: CASSQGAPGEKLFF
V gene: TRBV6-1; J gene: TRBJ2-4; CDR3 length: 13; CDR3 protein: CASKAGGQNIQYF
V gene: TRBV7-2; J gene: TRBJ2-3; CDR3 length: 13; CDR3 protein: CASSGRAGDTQYF
V gene: TRBV6-2/TRBV6-3; J gene: TRBJ2-4; CDR3 length: 13; CDR3 protein: CASILPREGIQYF
V gene: TRBV5-1; J gene: TRBJ2-1; CDR3 length: 17; CDR3 protein: CASSLSAGRSSYNEQFF
V gene: TRBV7-2; J gene: TRBJ2-5; CDR3 length: 16; CDR3 protein: CASSFFSSGGQETQYF
V gene: TRBV2; J gene: TRBJ2-7; CDR3 length: 14; CDR3 protein: CASTLTGISDEQYF
V gene: TRBV3-1; J gene: TRBJ2-5; CDR3 length: 13; CDR3 protein: CASSQLRVETQYF
V gene: TRBV24-1; J gene: TRBJ2-1; CDR3 length: 14; CDR3 protein: CATSETPRENEQFF
V gene: TRBV5-1; J gene: TRBJ2-4; CDR3 length: 15; CDR3 protein: CASSLSPGDKNIQYF
V gene: TRBV4-3; J gene: TRBJ1-4; CDR3 length: 18; CDR3 protein: CASSQDLGQGLLNEKLFF
V gene: TRBV14; J gene: TRBJ2-6; CDR3 length: 18; CDR3 protein: CASSQDIRVTSGANVLTF